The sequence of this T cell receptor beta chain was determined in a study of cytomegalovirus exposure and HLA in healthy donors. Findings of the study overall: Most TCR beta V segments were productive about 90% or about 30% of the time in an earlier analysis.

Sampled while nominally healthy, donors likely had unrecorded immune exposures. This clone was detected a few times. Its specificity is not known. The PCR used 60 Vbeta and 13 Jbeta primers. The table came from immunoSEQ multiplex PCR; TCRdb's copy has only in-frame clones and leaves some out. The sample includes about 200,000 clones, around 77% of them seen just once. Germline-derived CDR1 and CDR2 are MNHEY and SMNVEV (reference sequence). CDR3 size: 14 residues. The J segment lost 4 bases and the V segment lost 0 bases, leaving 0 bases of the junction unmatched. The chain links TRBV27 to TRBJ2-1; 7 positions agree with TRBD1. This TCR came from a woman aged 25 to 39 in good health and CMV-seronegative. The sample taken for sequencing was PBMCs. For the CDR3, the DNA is TGTGCCAGCAGTTTATCACAGGGGTACAATGAGCAGTTCTTC. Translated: CASSLSQGYNEQFF.